Included here is one TCR beta chain sequence, with context. TCRdb's copy holds only in-frame clones and misses some; the assay was immunoSEQ multiplex PCR. The repertoire has some 130,000 clones, 70% to 90% of them found once; the top ten carry roughly 2%. V was clipped by 4 bases and J by 0 bases; unmatched bases: 4. Germline V gene sequence: CDR1 SQVTM, CDR2 ANQGSEA. The CDR3 runs 17 residues. The sample belongs to a study of cytotoxic CD8 clonotypes in ibrutinib-treated CLL. The chain is built from TRBV29-1 and TRBJ2-3, with 16 bases fitting TRBD2. Sample: PBMCs, taken after 24 months of ibrutinib treatment. This receptor was identified in a human donor with chronic lymphocytic leukemia. CDR3 coding DNA: TGCAGCGTTGCAGGGACTAGCGGGGGGGAAAGCACAGATACGCAGTATTTT. This gives the protein CSVAGTSGGESTDTQYF.